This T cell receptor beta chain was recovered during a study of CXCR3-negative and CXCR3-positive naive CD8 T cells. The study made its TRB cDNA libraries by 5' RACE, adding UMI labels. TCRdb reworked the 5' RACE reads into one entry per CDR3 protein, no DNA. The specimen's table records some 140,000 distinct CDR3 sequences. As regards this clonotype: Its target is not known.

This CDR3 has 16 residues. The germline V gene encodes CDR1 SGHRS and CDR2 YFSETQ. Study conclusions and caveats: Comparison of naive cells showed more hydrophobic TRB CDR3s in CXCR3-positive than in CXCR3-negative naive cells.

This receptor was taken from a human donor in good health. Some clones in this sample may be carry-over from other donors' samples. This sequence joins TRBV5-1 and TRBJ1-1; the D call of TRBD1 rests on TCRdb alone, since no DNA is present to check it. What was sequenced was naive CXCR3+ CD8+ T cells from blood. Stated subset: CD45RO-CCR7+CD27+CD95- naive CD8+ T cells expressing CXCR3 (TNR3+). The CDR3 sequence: CASSFGQGFPNTEAFF.